What follows are 3 T cell receptor beta chains derived from one specimen sequenced in a study of radiotherapy plus CTLA-4 blockade in lung cancer. Profiling relied on immunoSEQ multiplex PCR, and the TCRdb table lists in-frame clones only, not all of them. This sample yields roughly 100,000 clones, of which about 85% are seen a single time; approximately 2.5% belongs to the top ten. The sample consisted of peripheral blood, taken from a patient treated with radiotherapy plus ipilimumab. These receptors were taken from a human donor with non-small cell lung cancer that progressed on radiotherapy plus ipilimumab. Some clones in this sample may be carry-over from other donors' samples.

The chain is built from TRBV4-1 and TRBJ2-1; D gene uncertain. The CDR3 contains 13 residues. CDR1 MGHRA and CDR2 YSYEKL come from the germline V gene. Trimming removed 4 bases at V and 0 bases at J, with 4 bases between. The CDR3 DNA reads TGCGCCAGCAGCCCTAGCTCCTACAATGAGCAGTTCTTC. As protein: CASSPSSYNEQFF.

V usage is TRBV5-6 and J usage is TRBJ2-1, with 8 positions matching TRBD2. The CDR3 is 15 amino acids. The germline CDR1 and CDR2 sequences are SGHDT and YYEEEE. V shed 2 bases and J 8 bases; nucleotides not matched to a gene: 9. CDR3 bases: TGTGCCAGCAGCTTTATGGTAGCGGGGACCTATGAGCAGTTCTTC. Protein product: CASSFMVAGTYEQFF.

V and J are TRBV6-5 and TRBJ1-2; D remains unclear. Trimming shortened V by 2 bases and J by 5 bases, and 15 bases separated the two germline ends. CDR1 and CDR2 from the germline V gene are MNHEY and SVGAGI. The length of the CDR3 is 15 residues. The CDR3 coding sequence is TGTGCCAGCAGTTACGCCCCAGGAGATCCATATGGCTACACCTTC. Its translation is CASSYAPGDPYGYTF.